These 18 T cell receptor beta chains came from one sample sequenced in a study of blood T cell repertoires in COVID-19. Clones were sequenced by immunoSEQ multiplex PCR, and TCRdb holds only the in-frame ones, with some missing. This sample has roughly 77,000 clones, with approximately 90% found just once. Sequenced material: peripheral blood. The receptors here all came from a man aged 45 to 65 with active COVID-19.

This chain links TRBV10-3 with TRBJ2-3; 7 nucleotides match TRBD2. Trimming removed 8 bases from V and 2 bases from J; junction bases left unmatched: 13. The CDR3 is made up of 16 amino acids. Germline assignment: CDR1 ENHRY and CDR2 SYGVKD. Here the CDR3 reads CAIPWASGLSTDTQYF. The DNA for the CDR3 is TGTGCCATCCCGTGGGCTAGCGGCCTTTCCACAGATACGCAGTATTTT.

The V and J genes are TRBV7-9 and TRBJ2-2; D ambiguous. The CDR3 spans 13 residues. CDR1 SEHNR and CDR2 FQNEAQ come from the germline V gene (reference sequence). With 10 bases removed from V and 0 bases from J, the gap between germline ends came to 9 bases. The CDR3 DNA follows: TGTGCCATGGAGCAACCGAACACCGGGGAGCTGTTTTTT. Residues: CAMEQPNTGELFF.

This clone was recorded only once. The chain carries TRBV14 and TRBJ2-5; tentative D call: TRBD1 (6 bases). Germline CDR1 SGHDN, CDR2 FVKESK. The V end was cut by 0 bases, the J end by 9 bases, with 26 bases between. CDR3 length: 18 residues. CDR3 amino acids: CASSQEGQLGQGVRAQYF. CDR3 nucleotides: TGTGCCAGCAGCCAAGAAGGGCAGCTGGGACAAGGGGTCCGGGCCCAGTACTTC. Using reference TRBV14 and TRBJ2-5 for the parts outside the CDR3, the full variable domain is EAGVTQFPSHSVIEKGQTVTLRCDPISGHDNLYWYRRVMGKEIKFLLHFVKESKQDESGMPNNRFLAERTGGTYSTLKVQPAELEDSGVYFCASSQEGQLGQGVRAQYFGPGTRLLVL.

The chain joins TRBV9 to TRBJ2-7; 7 bases match TRBD1. CDR3 size: 13 residues. V gave up 4 bases and J gave up 2 bases; unmatched junction bases: 3. Per the germline V gene, CDR1 is SGDLS and CDR2 is YYNGEE. Written as DNA, the CDR3 is TGTGCCAGCAGCACAGACAGGGCCTACGAGCAGTACTTC. Translated, it gives CASSTDRAYEQYF.

This chain uses TRBV6-1 with TRBJ1-5; D is ambiguous. Per germline, CDR1 MNHNS and CDR2 SASEGT. Trimming removed 3 bases at V and 4 bases at J, with 7 bases between. The CDR3 loop spans 13 amino acids. Here the CDR3 DNA reads TGTGCCAGCAGTGAGATGCAGAATCAGCCCCAGCATTTT. It is translated as CASSEMQNQPQHF.

A few counts support this clone. The chain is built from TRBV28 and TRBJ2-1; 8 bases map to TRBD2. V shed 2 bases and J 9 bases; nucleotides not matched to a gene: 9. This CDR3 is 15 amino acids long. Germline assignment: CDR1 MDHEN and CDR2 SYDVKM. CDR3 in DNA: TGTGCCAGCAGTTTAGCCGGGAGGGCCCAGAGTGAGCAGTTCTTC. It encodes CASSLAGRAQSEQFF.

The chain couples TRBV28 to TRBJ1-6, with 12 bases fitting TRBD1. The CDR3 extends over 16 amino acids. Per the germline V gene, CDR1 is MDHEN and CDR2 is SYDVKM. After removal of 6 bases from V and 2 bases from J, the junction contained 2 bases not matched to a gene. The CDR3 loop is CASRRDRGPYNSPLHF. In DNA, the CDR3 is TGTGCCAGCAGGAGGGACAGGGGGCCCTATAATTCACCCCTCCACTTT.

The V gene is TRBV6-5, the J gene TRBJ2-1, with D perhaps TRBD2 (6 bases). The CDR3 contains 13 residues. V was clipped by 6 bases and J by 8 bases, with 14 bases between them. Per germline, CDR1 MNHEY and CDR2 SVGAGI. The CDR3 protein is CASRSPGTDEQFF. CDR3 DNA sequence: TGTGCCAGCAGATCTCCGGGGACTGATGAGCAGTTCTTC.

The CDR3 region has the DNA TGTGCCAGCAGCGCCACAGCGGGGGTTAGCACAGATACGCAGTATTTT. This codes for CASSATAGVSTDTQYF. The J gene is TRBJ2-3, the V gene TRBV5-4, with 8 bases matching TRBD2. This CDR3 has 16 amino acids. The germline V gene encodes CDR1 SGHNT and CDR2 YYREEE (reference sequence). With V trimmed by 4 bases and J by 0 bases, 7 bases remained unmatched.

The DNA for the CDR3 is TGTGCCAGCAGCCAAGAGGGGCAGAATAATTCACCCCTCCACTTT. It is translated as CASSQEGQNNSPLHF. V usage is TRBV3-1 (or the pseudogene TRBV3-2) and J usage is TRBJ1-6; TRBD1 might be the D (5 bases). The CDR3 has 15 amino acids. Trimming removed 0 bases at V and 5 bases at J, with 8 bases between. Germline CDR1 and CDR2: LGHDT and YNNKEL (reference sequence).

This clone was picked up one time. V gene TRBV9 combines with J gene TRBJ2-2; D not resolved. V was shortened by 2 bases and J by 7 bases, with 3 bases between the two germline ends. This CDR3 has 11 amino acids. Germline V gene data show CDR1 as SGDLS and CDR2 as YYNGEE. Here the CDR3 DNA reads TGTGCCAGCAGCGTGAGCGGGGAGCTGTTTTTT. Translated, it gives CASSVSGELFF.

The chain links TRBV7-4 to TRBJ1-2; D is uncertain. The CDR3 has 16 amino acids. Looked up from germline, CDR1 is SGHVT and CDR2 is SQSDAQ. V was shortened by 2 bases and J by 3 bases, with 16 bases between the two germline ends. Written as DNA, the CDR3 is TGTGCCAGCAGCTTATCCCCGGGTGAGAGACACTATGGCTACACCTTC. Translated: CASSLSPGERHYGYTF.

The chain carries TRBV5-1 and TRBJ1-1, with D perhaps matching TRBD1 (6 bases). From germline, CDR1 is SGHRS and CDR2 YFSETQ. The germline V and J ends were trimmed by 1 base and 1 base, with 17 bases remaining between them. The CDR3 runs 17 residues. In nucleotides, the CDR3 is TGCGCCAGCAGCTTGCCCAATCCGATAGGGGGGAACACTGAAGCTTTCTTT. Translation gives CASSLPNPIGGNTEAFF.

The V call is TRBV3-1 (or the pseudogene TRBV3-2), the J call TRBJ2-2, with a tentative D call TRBD1 (5 bases). CDR1 and CDR2 from the germline V gene are LGHDT and YNNKEL (reference sequence). The CDR3 covers 17 residues. V lost 1 base and J lost 4, with 16 bases in between. CDR3 loop: CASSQGGQTAFTGELFF. CDR3 nucleotide sequence: TGTGCCAGCAGCCAAGGAGGTCAGACAGCTTTCACCGGGGAGCTGTTTTTT.

V usage is TRBV19 and J usage is TRBJ1-1, with 10 bases matching TRBD1. The V gene end was trimmed by 5 bases and the J gene end by 11 bases; junction bases not matched to a gene: 14. There are 15 residues in the CDR3. Germline lookup yields CDR1 LNHDA and CDR2 SQIVND (reference sequence). The CDR3 nucleotides are TGTGCCAGTAGTTCAATGCCGGGACAGGGGCTGTCGGCTTTCTTT. Amino acid sequence: CASSSMPGQGLSAFF.

This chain connects TRBV5-4 to TRBJ1-1; tentative D call: TRBD1 (5 bases). There are 15 residues in the CDR3. Trimming shortened V by 0 bases and J by 0 bases, and 9 bases separated the two germline ends. CDR1 and CDR2 from the germline V gene are SGHNT and YYREEE (reference sequence). CDR3 DNA sequence: TGTGCCAGCAGCTTGGCAGGGCTCATGAACACTGAAGCTTTCTTT. Translation gives CASSLAGLMNTEAFF.

The genes are TRBV11-2 and TRBJ2-7, with 8 nucleotides matching TRBD1. The V and J ends lost 3 bases and 0 bases, in that order; junction bases with no gene match: 7. There are 16 residues in the CDR3. Germline V gene sequence: CDR1 SGHAT, CDR2 FQNNGV. The CDR3 DNA is TGTGCCAGCAGCTTGATGGGACAGGTGAGCTCCTACGAGCAGTACTTC. Translation gives CASSLMGQVSSYEQYF.

This chain joins TRBV19 and TRBJ2-1; the D gene is possibly TRBD2 (6 bases). The CDR3 has 15 residues. Trimming shortened V by 3 bases and J by 0 bases, and 9 bases separated the two germline ends. Germline CDR1 LNHDA, CDR2 SQIVND (reference sequence). The CDR3 DNA follows: TGTGCCAGTAGTATCGGAGCGGGCTCCTACAATGAGCAGTTCTTC. Encoded protein: CASSIGAGSYNEQFF.